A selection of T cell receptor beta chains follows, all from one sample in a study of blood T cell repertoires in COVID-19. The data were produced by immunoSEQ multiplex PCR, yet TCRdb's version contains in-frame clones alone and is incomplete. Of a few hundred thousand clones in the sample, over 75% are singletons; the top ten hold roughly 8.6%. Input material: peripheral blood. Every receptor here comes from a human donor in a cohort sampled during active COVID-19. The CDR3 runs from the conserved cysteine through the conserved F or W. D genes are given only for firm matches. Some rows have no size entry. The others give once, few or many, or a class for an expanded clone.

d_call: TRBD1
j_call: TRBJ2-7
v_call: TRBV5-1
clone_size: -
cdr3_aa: CASTGTGVRYEQYF
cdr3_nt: TGCGCCAGCACTGGGACAGGGGTAAGGTACGAGCAGTACTTC

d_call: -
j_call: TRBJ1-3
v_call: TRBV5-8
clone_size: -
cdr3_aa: CASSLQGAGNTIYF
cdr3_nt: TGTGCCAGCAGCTTACAGGGAGCTGGAAACACCATATATTTT

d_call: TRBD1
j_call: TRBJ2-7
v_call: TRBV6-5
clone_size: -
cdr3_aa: CASSGTGTYEQYF
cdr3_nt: TGTGCCAGCAGCGGGACAGGGACCTACGAGCAGTACTTC

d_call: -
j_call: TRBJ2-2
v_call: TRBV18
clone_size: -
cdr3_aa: CASSPTRANTGELFF
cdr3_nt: TGTGCCAGCTCACCTACCAGGGCCAACACCGGGGAGCTGTTTTTT

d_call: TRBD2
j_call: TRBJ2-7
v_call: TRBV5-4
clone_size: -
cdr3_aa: CASSSGYGSGKEDEQYF
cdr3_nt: TGTGCCAGCAGTTCTGGATACGGTAGCGGGAAGGAAGACGAGCAGTACTTC

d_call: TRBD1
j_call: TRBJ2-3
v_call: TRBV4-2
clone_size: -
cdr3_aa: CASSQDARGREAQYF
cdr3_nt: TGTGCCAGCAGCCAGGATGCGAGGGGGCGTGAGGCGCAGTATTTT

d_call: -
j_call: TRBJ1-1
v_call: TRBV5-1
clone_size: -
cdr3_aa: CASSLAGGSEAFF
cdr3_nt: TGCGCCAGCAGCTTGGCCGGGGGGAGTGAAGCTTTCTTT

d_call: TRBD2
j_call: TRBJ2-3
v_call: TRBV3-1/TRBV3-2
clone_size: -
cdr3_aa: CASSQRAGASTDTQYF
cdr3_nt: TGTGCCAGCAGCCAAAGAGCGGGAGCTAGCACAGATACGCAGTATTTT

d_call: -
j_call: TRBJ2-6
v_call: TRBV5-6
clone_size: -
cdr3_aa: CASSTQGTGANVLTF
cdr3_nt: TGTGCCAGCAGCACTCAGGGAACTGGGGCCAACGTCCTGACTTTC

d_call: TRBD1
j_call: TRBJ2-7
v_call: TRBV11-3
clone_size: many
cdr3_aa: CASSSRDRAHEQYF
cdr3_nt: TGTGCCAGCAGCTCCCGGGACAGAGCCCACGAGCAGTACTTC

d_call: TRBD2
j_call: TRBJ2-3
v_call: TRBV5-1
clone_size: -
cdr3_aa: CASSGLAGADTQYF
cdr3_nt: TGCGCCAGCAGTGGTCTAGCGGGAGCAGATACGCAGTATTTT

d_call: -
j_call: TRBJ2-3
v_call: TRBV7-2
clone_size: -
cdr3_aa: CASSLSGSTDTQYF
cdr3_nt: TGTGCCAGCAGCTTAAGCGGGAGCACAGATACGCAGTATTTT

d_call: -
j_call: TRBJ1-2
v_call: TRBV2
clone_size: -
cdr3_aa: CASSDVRGSMGGYTF
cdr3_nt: TGTGCCAGCAGTGATGTCAGGGGTTCAATGGGTGGCTACACCTTC

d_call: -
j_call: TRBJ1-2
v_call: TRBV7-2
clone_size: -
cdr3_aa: CASSLGSGQNYGYTF
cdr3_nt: TGTGCCAGCAGCTTAGGATCCGGACAGAACTATGGCTACACCTTC

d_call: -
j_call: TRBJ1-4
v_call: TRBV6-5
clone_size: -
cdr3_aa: CASSEYPNEKLFF
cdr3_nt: TGTGCCAGCAGCGAGTACCCTAATGAAAAACTGTTTTTT

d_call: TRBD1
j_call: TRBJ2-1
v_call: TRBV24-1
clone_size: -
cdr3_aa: CATSRDRGPVKEYNEQFF
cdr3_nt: TGTGCCACCAGCCGGGACAGGGGCCCGGTTAAGGAGTACAATGAGCAGTTCTTC

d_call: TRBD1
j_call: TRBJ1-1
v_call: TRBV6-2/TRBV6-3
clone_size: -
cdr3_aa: CASSRQGRSSTEAFF
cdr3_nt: TGTGCCAGCAGCCGACAGGGAAGGAGTAGCACTGAAGCTTTCTTT

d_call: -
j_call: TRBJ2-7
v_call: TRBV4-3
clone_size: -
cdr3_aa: CASSQGQPGSYEQYF
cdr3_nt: TGCGCCAGCAGCCAAGGGCAGCCGGGCTCCTACGAGCAGTACTTC

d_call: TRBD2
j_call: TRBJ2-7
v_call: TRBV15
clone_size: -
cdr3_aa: CATSRDKGARGAYEQYF
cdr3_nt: TGTGCCACCAGCAGAGATAAAGGGGCGCGGGGGGCCTACGAGCAGTACTTC

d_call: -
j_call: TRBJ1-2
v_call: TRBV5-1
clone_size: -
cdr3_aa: CASSHEGQRGYGYTF
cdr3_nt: TGCGCCAGCAGCCACGAGGGACAACGAGGCTATGGCTACACCTTC

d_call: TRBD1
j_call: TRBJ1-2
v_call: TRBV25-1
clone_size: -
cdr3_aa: CASSLDRVGYTF
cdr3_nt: TGTGCCAGCAGTCTGGACAGGGTCGGCTACACCTTC

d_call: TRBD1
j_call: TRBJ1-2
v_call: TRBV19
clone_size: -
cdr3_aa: CASRGQGGVYGYTF
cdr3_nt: TGTGCCAGCCGCGGACAGGGCGGAGTCTATGGCTACACCTTC

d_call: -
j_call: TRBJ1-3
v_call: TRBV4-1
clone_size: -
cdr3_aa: CASSLQRLGGNTIYF
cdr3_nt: TGCGCCAGCAGCCTCCAGCGGTTAGGAGGAAACACCATATATTTT

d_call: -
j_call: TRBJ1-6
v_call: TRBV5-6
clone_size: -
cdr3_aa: CASSLSLAGWDSPLHF
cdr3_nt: TGTGCCAGCAGCTTGTCCTTGGCAGGGTGGGATTCACCCCTCCACTTT

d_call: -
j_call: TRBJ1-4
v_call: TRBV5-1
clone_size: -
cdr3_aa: CASSPDSPREKLFF
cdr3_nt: TGCGCCAGCAGTCCTGACAGTCCTAGGGAAAAACTGTTTTTT

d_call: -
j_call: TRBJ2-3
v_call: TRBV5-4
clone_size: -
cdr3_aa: CASSTVGASTDTQYF
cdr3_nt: TGTGCCAGCAGCACTGTAGGGGCTAGCACAGATACGCAGTATTTT

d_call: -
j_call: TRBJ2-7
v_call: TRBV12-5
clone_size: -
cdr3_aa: CASGLSQGSREQYF
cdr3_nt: TGTGCTAGTGGTTTGTCACAGGGTTCTCGGGAGCAGTACTTC

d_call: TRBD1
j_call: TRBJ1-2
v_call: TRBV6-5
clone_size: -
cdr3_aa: CASSPTGFYNYGYTF
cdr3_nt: TGTGCCAGCAGCCCGACAGGGTTTTATAACTATGGCTACACCTTC

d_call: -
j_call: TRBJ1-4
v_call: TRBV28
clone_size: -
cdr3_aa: CASSLYGREGEKLFF
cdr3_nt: TGTGCCAGCAGTTTATACGGCAGGGAAGGCGAAAAACTGTTTTTT

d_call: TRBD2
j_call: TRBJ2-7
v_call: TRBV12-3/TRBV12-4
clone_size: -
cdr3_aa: CASRSGLATEQYF
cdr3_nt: TGTGCCAGCAGATCCGGACTAGCGACCGAGCAGTACTTC

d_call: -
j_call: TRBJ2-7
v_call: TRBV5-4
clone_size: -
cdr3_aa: CASSLDSTIFYEQYF
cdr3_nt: TGTGCCAGCAGCTTAGACAGTACAATTTTCTACGAGCAGTACTTC

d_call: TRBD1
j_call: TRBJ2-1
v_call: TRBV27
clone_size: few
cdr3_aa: CASSRATGGDEQFF
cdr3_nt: TGTGCCAGCAGTCGCGCGACAGGGGGCGATGAGCAGTTCTTC

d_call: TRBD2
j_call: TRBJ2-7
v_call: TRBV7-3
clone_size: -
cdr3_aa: CASSSQAGGGYEQYF
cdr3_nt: TGTGCCAGCAGCTCACAAGCGGGAGGGGGGTACGAGCAGTACTTC

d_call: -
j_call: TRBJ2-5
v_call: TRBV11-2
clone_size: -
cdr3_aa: CATGLGADETQYF
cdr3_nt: TGTGCCACCGGACTGGGGGCAGATGAGACCCAGTACTTC

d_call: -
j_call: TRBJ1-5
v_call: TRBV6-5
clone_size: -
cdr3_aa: CASSYSRVSSQPQHF
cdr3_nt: TGTGCCAGCAGTTACTCCCGGGTTAGTAGTCAGCCCCAGCATTTT

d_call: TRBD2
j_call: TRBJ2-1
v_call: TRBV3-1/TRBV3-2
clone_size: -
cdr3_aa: CASSQDEVLAGNNEQFF
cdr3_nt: TGTGCCAGCAGCCAAGACGAGGTCCTAGCGGGAAACAATGAGCAGTTCTTC

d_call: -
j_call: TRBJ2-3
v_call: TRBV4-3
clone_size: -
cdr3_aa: CASSQESTTDTQYF
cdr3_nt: TGCGCCAGCAGCCAAGAGAGTACCACAGATACGCAGTATTTT

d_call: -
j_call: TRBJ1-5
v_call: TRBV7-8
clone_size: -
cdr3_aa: CASSLFSGTGRDQPQHF
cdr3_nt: TGTGCCAGCAGCTTATTTTCCGGCACAGGTCGGGATCAGCCCCAGCATTTT

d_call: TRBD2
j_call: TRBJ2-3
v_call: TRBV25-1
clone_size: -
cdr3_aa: CASSGRGVRDTQYF
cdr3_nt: TGTGCCAGCAGTGGCCGGGGGGTAAGGGATACGCAGTATTTT

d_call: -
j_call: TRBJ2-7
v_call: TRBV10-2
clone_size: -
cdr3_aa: CASSDQPVRGGMDEQYF
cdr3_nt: TGCGCCAGCAGTGACCAACCCGTAAGGGGGGGCATGGACGAGCAGTACTTC

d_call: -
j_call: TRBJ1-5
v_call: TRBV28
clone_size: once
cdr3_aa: CASSSKQPQHF
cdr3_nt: TGTGCCAGCAGTTCCAAACAGCCCCAGCATTTT

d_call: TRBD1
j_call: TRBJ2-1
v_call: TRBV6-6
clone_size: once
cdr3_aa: CASSSHDRVNEQFF
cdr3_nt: TGTGCCAGCAGTTCCCACGACAGGGTTAATGAGCAGTTCTTC

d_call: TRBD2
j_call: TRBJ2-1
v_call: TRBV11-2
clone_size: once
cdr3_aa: CASSLGGRAEQFF
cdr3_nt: TGTGCCAGCAGCTTAGGGGGGAGGGCCGAGCAGTTCTTC